Listed below are T cell receptor beta chains from one sample, sequenced in a study of identical twins. Using its own MiXCR run on the 5' RACE reads, TCRdb lists one record per CDR3 protein. This sample has about 500,000 distinct CDR3 sequences, with roughly an eighth found just once. The same sample was also studied in work on yellow fever vaccine responses in identical twins.

Material for sequencing was CD4+ T cells sorted from blood. The receptors stem from a young woman in good health. Each CDR3 is given with its conserved first and last residue. A D gene is named only where the DNA matches it firmly. Where a row states a size, it is once, few, many or the class of an expanded clone; other rows omit it.

TRBJ2-2	TRBV12-3/TRBV12-4	NA	many	TGTGCCAGCAGCTACGGACAGAACGGGGAGCTGTTTTTT	CASSYGQNGELFF
TRBJ2-1	TRBV4-2	TRBD2	NA	TGTGCCAGCAGCCAATTACTAGCGGGGGGATACAATGAGCAGTTCTTC	CASSQLLAGGYNEQFF
TRBJ2-3	TRBV20-1	TRBD2	few	TGCAGTGTTGCGGGAGGAATGACAGATACGCAGTATTTT	CSVAGGMTDTQYF
TRBJ1-6	TRBV28	NA	NA	TGTGCCAGCAGTTCCCAGGGATCACGATCACCCCTCCACTTT	CASSSQGSRSPLHF
TRBJ1-5	TRBV4-1	NA	NA	TGCGCCAGCCAGGCGGAGTATAGCAATCAGCCCCAGCATTTT	CASQAEYSNQPQHF
TRBJ2-7	TRBV3-1	NA	many	TGTGCCAGCAGCCACCAGGAGAACGCCTACGAGCAGTACTTC	CASSHQENAYEQYF
TRBJ1-2	TRBV6-1	NA	NA	TGTGCCAGCACCCTTGGAATTAACTATGGCTACACCTTC	CASTLGINYGYTF
TRBJ2-2	TRBV7-9	NA	few	TGTGCCAGCAGCTTAACAGGTGGCGAGACCGGGGAGCTGTTTTTT	CASSLTGGETGELFF
TRBJ2-1	TRBV3-1	NA	NA	TGTGCCAGCAGCCAAGATTTGGGTGGTCCCCTTAATGAGCAGTTCTTC	CASSQDLGGPLNEQFF
TRBJ1-2	TRBV5-1	NA	few	TGCGCCAGCAGCTCGCAGCCTAACTATGGCTACACCTTC	CASSSQPNYGYTF
TRBJ2-7	TRBV12-3/TRBV12-4	NA	few	TGTGCCAGCAGTCCCCAGTCAGCAAAGGTCGGTGGCGCGCAGTACTTC	CASSPQSAKVGGAQYF
TRBJ2-1	TRBV28	TRBD2	NA	TGTGCCAGCAGTCCTTCTAGCGGTGCCTACAATGAGCAGTTCTTC	CASSPSSGAYNEQFF
TRBJ2-2	TRBV7-2	NA	few	TGTGCCAGCAGCTTAGTAAGGGGGACAAACACCGGGGAGCTGTTTTTT	CASSLVRGTNTGELFF
TRBJ2-5	TRBV7-2	NA	NA	TGTGCCAGCAGCTCGCTGGGGGCGGGGAACCAAGAGACCCAGTACTTC	CASSSLGAGNQETQYF
TRBJ2-5	TRBV15	TRBD1	many	TGTGCCACCAGCAGTGAGCCGGGACAGGGGTTAGGAGAGACCCAGTACTTC	CATSSEPGQGLGETQYF
TRBJ1-2	TRBV12-3/TRBV12-4	NA	many	TGTGCCAGCAGTTTTAATAGGGGTATCATCTATGGCTACACCTTC	CASSFNRGIIYGYTF
TRBJ2-2	TRBV12-3/TRBV12-4	TRBD1	NA	TGTGCCAGCAGTCTACTCCAGGGGGCCGGCACCGGGGAGCTGTTTTTT	CASSLLQGAGTGELFF
TRBJ1-6	TRBV6-1	NA	NA	TGTGCCAGCAGGGACAACTGGGGGAACTATAATTCACCCCTCCACTTT	CASRDNWGNYNSPLHF
TRBJ2-2	TRBV20-1	TRBD2	NA	TGCAGTGCTCCCGGGACTAGAGCCACCGGGGAGCTGTTTTTT	CSAPGTRATGELFF
TRBJ1-6	TRBV28	NA	many	TGTGCCAGCAGCGGACAAACATTGAACCATAATTCACCCCTCCACTTT	CASSGQTLNHNSPLHF
TRBJ2-3	TRBV6-2/TRBV6-3	TRBD2	NA	TGTGCCAGCAGTTTCTCCCCATCCCGACTAGCGGGGAGGAAGGGCGCAGATACGCAGTATTTT	CASSFSPSRLAGRKGADTQYF
TRBJ2-3	TRBV4-2	TRBD2	NA	TGTGCCAGCAGCCAAGAACATAAAGGGAGGGCAGATACGCAGTATTTT	CASSQEHKGRADTQYF
TRBJ1-5	TRBV11-2	NA	NA	TGTGCCAGCAGCTCCGCGTGGGGACAGCCCCAGCATTTT	CASSSAWGQPQHF
TRBJ2-7	TRBV7-3	TRBD2	few	TGTGCCAGCAGCCCTGAAGCGGGGGGACACTACGAGCAGTACTTC	CASSPEAGGHYEQYF
TRBJ1-1	TRBV30	NA	NA	TGTGCCTGGACCATCAGACAGGAGGCTTTCTTT	CAWTIRQEAFF
TRBJ2-1	TRBV3-1	TRBD2	few	TGTGCCAGCAGGGACAGCGGGAGGGGTAATGAGCAGTTCTTC	CASRDSGRGNEQFF
TRBJ1-5	TRBV28	NA	NA	TGTGCCAGCAGGACAGGCGGGTTAAGCAATCAGCCCCAGCATTTT	CASRTGGLSNQPQHF
TRBJ2-1	TRBV10-3	NA	many	TGTGCCATCAGTGAATCAGGTTCCTACAATGAGCAGTTCTTC	CAISESGSYNEQFF
TRBJ2-3	TRBV24-1	TRBD2	NA	TGTGCCACCAGTGATCCTAGCGGTAGCACAGATACGCAGTATTTT	CATSDPSGSTDTQYF
TRBJ2-3	TRBV29-1	NA	NA	TGCAGCGCTACCGGAGGAGGGATGGGGGAGAGGACAGATACGCAGTATTTT	CSATGGGMGERTDTQYF
TRBJ2-5	TRBV25-1	NA	NA	TGTGCCAGCAGTGAAGAAAGAGGTGTGCAAGAGACCCAGTACTTC	CASSEERGVQETQYF